This passage covers 29 T cell receptor beta chains from one sample sequenced in a study of shared clonotypes between healthy human individuals. Method: immunoSEQ multiplex PCR; TCRdb's copy keeps in-frame clones and lacks some. Among around 600,000 clones, roughly 95% were seen once, and the ten largest hold over 0.1%. Naive CD8 populations comprised CD45RO-negative cells positively selected for CCR7, excluding terminally differentiated effector memory CD45RA+ cells. Sequencing was done on a sample of naive CD8+ T cells sorted from blood. All receptors come from a woman aged 25 to 39 in good health.

The rearrangement uses TRBV27 and TRBJ2-1, with TRBD2 identical over 13 bases. Germline-derived CDR1 and CDR2 are MNHEY and SMNVEV (reference sequence). With V trimmed by 2 bases and J by 8 bases, 3 bases remained unmatched. The CDR3 has 15 residues. DNA of the CDR3: TGTGCCAGCAGTTTAACTAGCGGGAGGGTATATGAGCAGTTCTTC. Translating it yields CASSLTSGRVYEQFF.

This clone showed up just once. This chain connects TRBV27 to TRBJ2-3; D remains unclear. Germline values: CDR1 MNHEY, CDR2 SMNVEV (reference sequence). Trimming shortened V by 7 bases and J by 2 bases, and 13 bases separated the two germline ends. This CDR3 is built from 14 residues. CDR3 coding DNA: TGTGCCAGCAAGTATAAGTCCTACACAGATACGCAGTATTTT. It yields the protein CASKYKSYTDTQYF.

V usage is TRBV4-1 and J usage is TRBJ2-7; 10 bases agree with TRBD2. The germline V gene encodes CDR1 MGHRA and CDR2 YSYEKL. The ends lost 0 bases at V and 4 bases at J; junction bases unmatched: 3. This CDR3 contains 15 residues. For the CDR3, the DNA is TGCGCCAGCAGCCAAGATCTAGCGGGAGAGTACGAGCAGTACTTC. Its translation: CASSQDLAGEYEQYF.

This clone is a singleton in its sample. This chain uses TRBV29-1 with TRBJ2-3, with D possibly matching TRBD2 (6 bases). Germline CDR1 SQVTM, CDR2 ANQGSEA. V shed 0 bases and J shed 10 bases, with 26 bases lying between them. This CDR3 comprises 17 residues. The CDR3 spells CSVEEGPGTHPRMAQYF. CDR3 bases: TGCAGCGTTGAAGAAGGTCCCGGGACTCACCCTCGTATGGCGCAGTATTTT.

The V gene is TRBV2, the J gene TRBJ2-1; a weak D match, TRBD2 (6 bases). CDR3 length equals 14 residues. Per germline, CDR1 SNHLY and CDR2 FYNNEI. Trimming removed 10 bases at V and 4 bases at J, with 17 bases between. The CDR3 sequence is CANGARSGYNEQFF. For the CDR3, the DNA is TGTGCCAACGGGGCCCGTAGCGGTTACAATGAGCAGTTCTTC.

For the CDR3, the DNA is TGTGCCACCAGCAGTCGGTCCCGTGTGACGGGAGAAGAGACCCAGTACTTC. Translating it yields CATSSRSRVTGEETQYF. The V and J genes are TRBV15 and TRBJ2-5, with D tentatively TRBD2 (6 bases). This CDR3 has 17 residues. Germline V gene lookup returns CDR1 LNHNV and CDR2 YYDKDF (reference sequence). Trimming shortened V by 3 bases and J by 3 bases, and 20 bases separated the two germline ends.

The V and J genes are TRBV19 and TRBJ2-1; TRBD2 aligns across 8 bases. Trimming took 5 bases from V and 4 from J; bases not matched to a gene: 10. The CDR3 sequence is 16 residues long. From germline, CDR1 is LNHDA and CDR2 SQIVND (reference sequence). The DNA of the CDR3 is TGTGCCAGTAGTGTGCTAGCGGGCGTCCTATACAATGAGCAGTTCTTC. The encoded protein is CASSVLAGVLYNEQFF.

The V and J genes are TRBV2 and TRBJ1-5; a possible D gene is TRBD1 (6 bases). Germline values: CDR1 SNHLY, CDR2 FYNNEI. The CDR3 totals 15 residues. Trimming removed 3 bases from V and 4 bases from J, with 13 bases in between. CDR3 region: CASSEVRGSNQPQHF. CDR3 sequence (DNA): TGTGCCAGCAGTGAGGTCAGGGGATCAAATCAGCCCCAGCATTTT.

With respect to this clone: Other DNA sequences of this sample code for an identical CDR3. This chain links TRBV27 with TRBJ2-7; D may be TRBD1 (6 bases). V dropped 8 bases and J dropped 3 bases, with 11 bases sitting between them. This CDR3 has 12 residues. The germline CDR1 and CDR2 sequences are MNHEY and SMNVEV (reference sequence). The CDR3 sequence: CASGPRGYEQYF. CDR3 sequence (DNA): TGTGCCAGCGGGCCCAGGGGCTACGAGCAGTACTTC.

The chain has TRBV11-2 and TRBJ2-3; 7 nucleotides match TRBD2. This CDR3 is 15 amino acids long. Germline-derived CDR1 and CDR2 are SGHAT and FQNNGV. V trimming: 1 base; J trimming: 2 bases; junction bases outside the gene matches: 3. CDR3 protein: CASSLGLADTDTQYF. The CDR3 DNA is TGTGCCAGCAGCTTAGGCCTAGCGGACACAGATACGCAGTATTTT.

The chain carries TRBV11-2 and TRBJ1-2; 9 nucleotides align to TRBD1. Germline CDR1 and CDR2: SGHAT and FQNNGV. Trimming cost V 5 bases and J 5 bases; bases outside gene matches: 9. This CDR3 region has 15 residues. CDR3 region: CASSSGQGRTYGYTF. The CDR3 bases are TGTGCCAGCAGCAGCGGACAGGGGCGAACTTATGGCTACACCTTC.

The V gene is TRBV4-2, the J gene TRBJ2-1, with unresolved D. V was clipped by 5 bases and J by 7 bases, with 15 bases between them. The CDR3 sequence is 14 residues long. CDR1 and CDR2 (germline): LGHNA, YNFKEQ. CDR3 sequence reads: CASSLFAELNEQFF. In DNA form, the CDR3 reads TGTGCCAGCAGCTTATTTGCGGAACTTAATGAGCAGTTCTTC.

This chain uses TRBV6-5 with TRBJ1-1, with 7 bases aligning to TRBD1. This CDR3 spans 13 amino acids. Germline values: CDR1 MNHEY, CDR2 SVGAGI. J gave up 2 bases and V 5 bases, and 2 bases lay outside the gene matches. The CDR3 sequence is CASSNRGNTEAFF. The CDR3 DNA reads TGTGCCAGCAGTAACAGGGGAAACACTGAAGCTTTCTTT.

This chain joins TRBV28 and TRBJ1-4; weak D call: TRBD1 (5 bases). V dropped 5 bases and J dropped 1 base, with 11 bases sitting between them. In germline, CDR1 is MDHEN, CDR2 SYDVKM. The CDR3 is 15 residues long. CDR3 sequence reads: CASSPPGLTNEKLFF. CDR3 DNA: TGTGCCAGCAGTCCCCCGGGACTAACTAATGAAAAACTGTTTTTT.

V is TRBV11-2 and J is TRBJ2-3; tentative D call: TRBD1 (6 bases). The germline V and J ends were trimmed by 1 base and 2 bases, with 10 bases remaining between them. The germline gives CDR1 SGHAT, CDR2 FQNNGV. The length of the CDR3 is 15 residues. The CDR3 sequence: CASSLGQGNTDTQYF. The CDR3 nucleotides read TGTGCCAGCAGCTTAGGGCAGGGGAACACAGATACGCAGTATTTT.

V and J are TRBV5-1 and TRBJ1-1; maybe TRBD1 (5 bases). The CDR3 is made up of 13 amino acids. V was cut by 4 bases and J by 4 bases, with 11 bases left in between. Germline V gene lookup returns CDR1 SGHRS and CDR2 YFSETQ. As DNA, the CDR3 is TGCGCCAGCAGCCCGGGCCAGGGCACTGAAGCTTTCTTT. It is translated as CASSPGQGTEAFF.

Here the CDR3 DNA reads TGCAGCTTTCATAGGCGGTGGGTTAGTGACACAGATACGCAGTATTTT. Protein sequence: CSFHRRWVSDTDTQYF. This rearrangement joins TRBV29-1 to TRBJ2-3; D is uncertain. Germline CDR1 and CDR2: SQVTM and ANQGSEA. Deletions cut 8 bases from V and 2 bases from J, with 23 bases between. The CDR3 covers 16 residues.

This sequence joins TRBV4-1 and TRBJ2-7; TRBD1 agrees at 11 bases. The CDR3 is made up of 15 amino acids. J lost 4 bases, V lost 4 bases, and 6 bases had no gene match. Germline V gene data show CDR1 as MGHRA and CDR2 as YSYEKL. The CDR3 sequence is CASSPRTGGPYEQYF. In DNA, the CDR3 is TGCGCCAGCAGCCCAAGGACAGGGGGCCCTTACGAGCAGTACTTC.

This chain uses TRBV9 with TRBJ2-1, with no clear D. The germline V and J ends were trimmed by 0 bases and 8 bases, with 12 bases remaining between them. The CDR3 sequence is 14 residues long. Germline V gene lookup returns CDR1 SGDLS and CDR2 YYNGEE. The CDR3, as DNA: TGTGCCAGCAGCGTAGACCCATCACGCGATGAGCAGTTCTTC. Residues: CASSVDPSRDEQFF.

The chain is built from TRBV29-1 and TRBJ2-6; no definite D call. Germline V gene lookup returns CDR1 SQVTM and CDR2 ANQGSEA. V was trimmed by 0 bases and J by 0 bases, leaving 6 bases between them. This CDR3 is 15 amino acids long. The CDR3 protein is CSVEDLGSGANVLTF. CDR3 DNA sequence: TGCAGCGTTGAAGATCTCGGCTCTGGGGCCAACGTCCTGACTTTC.

This chain links TRBV11-3 with TRBJ1-5, with D possibly TRBD1 on 6 matching bases. Germline V lookup: CDR1 SGHNT, CDR2 YENEEA. Trimming removed 8 bases at V and 0 bases at J, with 17 bases between. The CDR3 loop spans 16 amino acids. The CDR3 DNA reads as TGTGCCAGCCCATTATACAGGGTTTGTAGCAATCAGCCCCAGCATTTT. Its translation is CASPLYRVCSNQPQHF.

The V gene is TRBV27, the J gene TRBJ2-7, with TRBD1 as a possible D gene (5 bases). CDR1 and CDR2 (germline): MNHEY, SMNVEV (reference sequence). Trimming took 4 bases from V and 2 from J, leaving 18 bases between them. CDR3 length: 16 residues. The CDR3 loop is CASSSSLGAEAYEQYF. The CDR3 coding sequence is TGTGCCAGCAGTTCCTCCCTTGGGGCGGAAGCCTACGAGCAGTACTTC.

This clone was picked up one time. The chain uses TRBV27 and TRBJ2-7; no firm D call. V shed 7 bases and J shed 1 base, with 14 bases lying between them. Germline loops: CDR1 MNHEY, CDR2 SMNVEV (reference sequence). The CDR3 loop spans 14 amino acids. The CDR3 nucleotides read TGTGCCAGCACTTCGTCGCTAGGATCCTACGAGCAGTACTTC. As protein: CASTSSLGSYEQYF.

The chain couples TRBV2 to TRBJ1-1; TRBD1 matches 7 bases. The CDR3 runs to 18 residues. Germline V gives CDR1 SNHLY, CDR2 FYNNEI. V lost 6 bases and J lost 0; bases outside the gene matches: 16. The CDR3 sequence is CASSGPYDRVSLNTEAFF. For the CDR3, the DNA is TGTGCCAGCAGCGGCCCCTACGACAGGGTATCATTGAACACTGAAGCTTTCTTT.

The chain has TRBV5-4 and TRBJ2-1; D gene uncertain. This CDR3 is 12 amino acids long. CDR1 SGHNT and CDR2 YYREEE come from the germline V gene (reference sequence). The V end was cut by 3 bases, the J end by 8 bases, with 9 bases between. DNA for the CDR3: TGTGCCAGCAGCTGGACCTCGGATGAGCAGTTCTTC. Translating it yields CASSWTSDEQFF.

The chain joins TRBV6-1 to TRBJ2-7; TRBD2 matches 10 bases. This CDR3 region has 16 residues. Germline CDR1 MNHNS, CDR2 SASEGT. Trimming cost V 2 bases and J 5 bases; bases outside gene matches: 9. The chain's CDR3 is CASSEFLAGAGDEQYF. CDR3 DNA sequence: TGTGCCAGCAGTGAATTTCTAGCGGGAGCGGGGGACGAGCAGTACTTC.

V and J are TRBV30 and TRBJ1-2, with a tentative D call TRBD1 (6 bases). CDR3 size: 15 residues. Germline V gene lookup returns CDR1 GTSNPN and CDR2 SVGIG (reference sequence). Trimming left V 2 bases short and J 0 bases short, with 13 bases between. The CDR3 here is CAWSWSTGANYGYTF. DNA of the CDR3: TGTGCCTGGAGTTGGTCGACAGGAGCTAACTATGGCTACACCTTC.

The chain has TRBV4-1 and TRBJ2-7; a possible D gene is TRBD2 (6 bases). The ends were cut back, 0 bases at V and 0 bases at J, with 12 bases in the middle. Germline V gene lookup returns CDR1 MGHRA and CDR2 YSYEKL. The CDR3 length is 16 residues. CDR3 sequence: CASSQEIAGLSYEQYF. In DNA, the CDR3 is TGCGCCAGCAGCCAAGAGATTGCGGGACTCTCCTACGAGCAGTACTTC.

This chain joins TRBV19 and TRBJ2-7; no clear D. Trimming took 6 bases from V and 2 from J, leaving 11 bases between them. Germline V gives CDR1 LNHDA, CDR2 SQIVND (reference sequence). The CDR3 spans 13 residues. The CDR3 reads CASSTVLTYEQYF. The CDR3 nucleotides read TGTGCCAGTAGCACCGTCCTAACCTACGAGCAGTACTTC.